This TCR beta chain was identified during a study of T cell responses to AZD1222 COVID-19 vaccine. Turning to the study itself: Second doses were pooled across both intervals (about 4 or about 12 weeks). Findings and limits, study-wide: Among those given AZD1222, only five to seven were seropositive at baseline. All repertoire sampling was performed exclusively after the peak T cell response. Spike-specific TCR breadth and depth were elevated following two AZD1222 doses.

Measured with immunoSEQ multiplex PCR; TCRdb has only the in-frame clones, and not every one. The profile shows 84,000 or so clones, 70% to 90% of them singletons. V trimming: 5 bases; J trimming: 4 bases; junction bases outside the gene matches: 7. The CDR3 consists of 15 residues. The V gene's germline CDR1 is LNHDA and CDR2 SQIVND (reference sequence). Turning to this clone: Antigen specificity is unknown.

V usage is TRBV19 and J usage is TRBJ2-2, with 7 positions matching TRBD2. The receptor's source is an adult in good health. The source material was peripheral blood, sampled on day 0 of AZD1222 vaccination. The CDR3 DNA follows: TGTGCCAGTAGTGAGGCTAGCGGACCCACCGGGGAGCTGTTTTTT. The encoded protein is CASSEASGPTGELFF. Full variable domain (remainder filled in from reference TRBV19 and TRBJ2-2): DGGITQSPKYLFRKEGQNVTLSCEQNLNHDAMYWYRQDPGQGLRLIYYSQIVNDFQKGDIAEGYSVSREKKESFPLTVTSAQKNPTAFYLCASSEASGPTGELFFGEGSRLTVL.